This T cell receptor (beta chain) was observed in a study of T cells in localized non-small cell lung cancer (TCRdb year 2020). Context from the whole study: The study examined T cell repertoires in 200 to 300 patients with early-stage NSCLC and compared tumors with uninvolved tumor-adjacent lungs. The cohort was made up of around 250 treatment-naive NSCLC patients whose localized lung tumors had been resected. NSCLC patients had a mean age of roughly 66 years, and fewer than 150 were male and 107 female.

Including the terminal cysteine and phenylalanine, the CDR3 comprises 14 residues. The retained sequence is limited to the CDR3, 42 bases, with the frame set at the first base. V trim: 5 bases; J trim: 6 bases; unmatched bases: 8. CDR1 and CDR2, per the germline V gene, are MNHNS and SASEGT. Findings and caveats that apply to the study as a whole: Higher blood T cell density associated with longer overall survival, while higher adjacent-lung clonality associated with shorter survival. Of the top 100 tumor clones, a median of roughly 60 were detected in paired uninvolved adjacent lung; approximately 30 were also among that lung's top 100. Uninvolved tumor-adjacent lung showed the highest T cell clonality, higher than tumor, which suggests more focused antigenic responses in the uninvolved tumor-adjacent lung. Because the study design was exploratory, TCR variables were selected using unadjusted p-values without false-discovery rate correction. Multi-region tumor sequencing was not performed, so intratumor heterogeneity could not be excluded.

At diagnosis, tumor, uninvolved tumor-adjacent lung and peripheral blood were collected and then preserved as a mix of FFPE and fresh-frozen material. For TCR repertoire profiling, the blood samples were analyzed as peripheral blood mononuclear cells. On this clone: The clone's antigen remains unknown. Per-nucleotide qualities are absent, and no much larger clonotype sits a single base away.

TCR beta CDR3 regions were sequenced from DNA using the immunoSEQ Assay. Turning to the authors' computational methods: To compute T cell density, TCR beta template counts were normalized to usable DNA, which was estimated by amplifying housekeeping genes. The preseqR package was used to estimate richness by extrapolating to 400,000 templates for PBMC samples and to 120,000 templates for tissue samples. Clonality was taken to be one minus Pielou's evenness. Tissue-enriched TCRs were identified by differential abundance testing using productive amino-acid clonotypes, minimum total count 5 and alpha 0.1. Repertoire overlap between compartments was quantified with the Jaccard Index and Morisita Overlap Index. GLIPH grouped TCR beta CDR3s together with public tetramer-defined viral CDR3s, and a viral motif had to include at least three viral sequences and also show V-gene enrichment. TCRdb obtained this table from immuneACCESS and retained in-frame rearrangements with V and J assigned. These tables miss some clones; where compared with another copy, unresolved V genes account for less than half of the shortfall, and the remainder is unexplained. For V, J and clone size, that table is used; D and trimming come from the DNA. Recorded for this sample are tens of thousands of clones; about nine tenths of them occurred a single time. The top ten constitute more than 14% of the sample.

This TCR derives from a man aged 35 to 69 with stage I squamous cell lung carcinoma. Recombination connected TRBV6-1 to TRBJ2-3, with 7 bases matching TRBD1. The sequencing here drew on peripheral blood, taken before any cancer treatment. The sequenced DNA is TGTGCCAGCAGTATACAGGGGACGTCGGATACGCAGTATTTT. Its translation reads: CASSIQGTSDTQYF.